The 20 T cell receptor beta chains in this list originate from one sample, sequenced in a study of molecular identifiers for immune sequencing clone quantification. Using its own MiXCR run on the PCR reads, TCRdb lists one record per CDR3 protein. The sample lists about 640,000 distinct CDR3 sequences, nearly 20% occurring once. The source material was naive CD8+ T cells from blood, with Jurkat cell RNA spiked in. Subset: FACS-sorted CD8+CD4-CCR7+CD45RA+ naive T cells. The source is a human donor in good health. Some libraries in this study had Jurkat cell RNA spiked in.

With regard to this clonotype: The conserved phenylalanine or tryptophan normally closing the CDR3 is absent here, so this likely arose from a read error. The chain uses TRBV2 and TRBJ2-7; possible D gene TRBD1, 6 bases. This CDR3 is built from 13 residues. From germline, CDR1 is SNHLY and CDR2 FYNNEI. The V end was cut by 10 bases, the J end by 5 bases, with 18 bases between. CDR3 loop: CAIPTLGANEQYL. The DNA for the CDR3 is TGTGCCATCCCCACGCTGGGGGCAAACGAGCAGTACCTC.

Worth noting for this clonotype: The junction departs from germline at one end; a sequencing error may be responsible. This sequence joins TRBV27 and TRBJ1-1, with unresolved D. The CDR3 is 14 residues long. Germline V lookup: CDR1 MNHEY, CDR2 SMNVEV (reference sequence). CDR3 loop: CASSLRTVNTEAYF. The CDR3, as DNA: TGTGCCAGCAGTTTACGAACAGTGAACACTGAAGCTTACTTT.

This clonotype was observed many times. The rearrangement uses TRBV14 and TRBJ2-1; 9 bases agree with TRBD1. Germline V lookup: CDR1 SGHDN, CDR2 FVKESK. The CDR3 covers 14 residues. After removal of 6 bases from V and 6 bases from J, the junction contained 6 bases not matched to a gene. In DNA form, the CDR3 reads TGTGCCAGCAGTCGCGGACAGGGGTTCAATGAGCAGTTCTTC. Its protein product is CASSRGQGFNEQFF.

This clonotype came up many times. The rearrangement joins TRBV12-3 or TRBV12-4 to TRBJ2-3, with 7 bases identical to TRBD1. V shed 6 bases, J shed 4 bases, and the junction held 13 bases outside the gene matches. The CDR3 is made up of 16 amino acids. The CDR3 region is CASRKTGQRDSDTQYF. CDR3 coding DNA: TGTGCCAGCAGGAAGACAGGGCAAAGGGATTCAGATACGCAGTATTTT.

This clonotype was found many times. CDR3 sequence reads: CASSLESGEGANVLTF. Written as DNA, the CDR3 is TGTGCCAGCAGCTTAGAGTCGGGGGAGGGGGCCAACGTCCTGACTTTC. This chain joins TRBV7-6 and TRBJ2-6, with D tentatively TRBD2 (6 bases). This CDR3 comprises 16 residues. Germline CDR1 SGHVS, CDR2 FNYEAQ. V was pared by 1 base and J by 4 bases, with 11 bases between.

The DNA for the CDR3 is TGTGCCAGCAGCTTTCGGGAGACAGGGTTATCAGAGACCCAGTACTTC. Encoded protein: CASSFRETGLSETQYF. The chain joins TRBV5-8 to TRBJ2-5, with TRBD1 as a possible D gene (7 bases). V was shortened by 2 bases and J by 4 bases, with 18 bases between the two germline ends. Germline V lookup: CDR1 SGHTS, CDR2 YDEGEE. This CDR3 is built from 16 residues.

This clonotype came up a few times. The chain combines TRBV27 with TRBJ2-7, with D uncertain. Trimming cost V 0 bases and J 1 base, with 7 bases left between them. The CDR3 covers 14 residues. In germline, CDR1 is MNHEY, CDR2 SMNVEV (reference sequence). In DNA, the CDR3 is TGTGCCAGCAGTTTATCGGCGCGTTCCTACGAGCAGTACTTC. As protein: CASSLSARSYEQYF.

Many counts were recorded for this clonotype. This chain joins TRBV4-3 and TRBJ1-1; D is unclear. The V gene's germline CDR1 is LGHNA and CDR2 YSLEER. The CDR3 is 14 residues long. Trimming removed 1 base from V and 6 bases from J, with 12 bases in between. DNA of the CDR3: TGCGCCAGCAGCCAAGCCCGGGCCCCCGCTGAAGCTTTCTTT. Its translation: CASSQARAPAEAFF.

This clonotype was recorded many times. The V call is TRBV10-3, the J call TRBJ2-3; D is undetermined. The length of the CDR3 is 14 residues. Trimming took 10 bases from V and 4 from J, leaving 18 bases between them. CDR1 is ENHRY, CDR2 SYGVKD, per germline. The CDR3 region has the DNA TGTGCCACCGCGGCACCTAGTAGTGCAGATACGCAGTATTTT. This gives the protein CATAAPSSADTQYF.

The genes are TRBV6-5 and TRBJ2-7; D gene ambiguous. Germline V gene sequence: CDR1 MNHEY, CDR2 SVGAGI. The CDR3 runs 14 residues. Trimming stripped 0 bases from V and 4 bases from J, with 10 bases between. The CDR3 loop reads CASSYSSQAYEQYF. The CDR3 nucleotides are TGTGCCAGCAGTTACTCGTCTCAGGCTTACGAGCAGTACTTC.

Concerning this clonotype itself: This may come from a read error, since a much larger clone is one base off. V gene TRBV9 combines with J gene TRBJ2-7, with D unclear. V was clipped by 3 bases and J by 2 bases, with 9 bases between them. The CDR3 consists of 13 residues. In germline, CDR1 is SGDLS, CDR2 YYNGEE. CDR3 residues: CASSAVPAYEQYF. In nucleotides, the CDR3 is TGTGCCAGCAGCGCCGTTCCCGCCTACGAGCAGTACTTC.

The chain combines TRBV24-1 with TRBJ2-1; TRBD1 matches 7 bases. Germline assignment: CDR1 KGHDR and CDR2 SFDVKD. V shed 3 bases and J 12 bases; nucleotides not matched to a gene: 13. This CDR3 is built from 15 residues. The CDR3 sequence is CATSDPQGVWAGQFF. The CDR3 DNA reads as TGTGCCACCAGTGATCCCCAGGGGGTTTGGGCGGGGCAGTTCTTC.

The sample holds many counts of this clonotype. The rearrangement links TRBV20-1 to TRBJ2-7; TRBD2 is a possible D gene (7 bases). CDR1 and CDR2 (germline): DFQATT, SNEGSKA (reference sequence). The CDR3 is 14 amino acids. The V gene lost 6 bases and the J gene lost 2 bases, with 17 bases spanning the gap. CDR3 in DNA: TGCAGTGCGCGACAGGTGGGAGGGACCTACGAGCAGTACTTC. Translated, it gives CSARQVGGTYEQYF.

Comment on this clonotype: This may be a read error: a much more frequent sequence differs by one nucleotide. The J gene is TRBJ2-3, the V gene TRBV11-2; the D gene is possibly TRBD2 (5 bases). Germline values: CDR1 SGHAT, CDR2 FQNNGV. The CDR3 has 15 residues. The CDR3 here is CASGLGSLIRGPQYF. As DNA, the CDR3 is TGTGCCAGCGGCTTAGGGTCCTTGATACGGGGTCCGCAGTATTTT.

In its sample, this clonotype was seen a few times. This chain uses TRBV11-2 with TRBJ2-5, with TRBD1 as a possible D gene (10 bases). The ends were cut back, 5 bases at V and 5 bases at J, with 36 bases in the middle. The length of the CDR3 is 21 residues. Germline V gene sequence: CDR1 SGHAT, CDR2 FQNNGV. CDR3 sequence: CASSIPGQGISAGGPEETQYF. The CDR3 DNA sequence: TGTGCCAGCAGCATCCCGGGACAGGGGATTTCTGCGGGAGGGCCGGAGGAGACCCAGTACTTC.

Many counts were recorded for this clonotype. This chain connects TRBV7-9 to TRBJ2-7, with D hard to call. Germline V gene data show CDR1 as SEHNR and CDR2 as FQNEAQ (reference sequence). The CDR3 has 14 amino acids. V gave up 4 bases and J gave up 0 bases, with 10 bases separating them. This CDR3 is CASSSPANSYEQYF. The CDR3 DNA follows: TGTGCCAGCAGCTCTCCCGCCAACTCCTACGAGCAGTACTTC.

This clonotype was observed many times. This sequence joins TRBV20-1 and TRBJ2-7, with 8 bases aligning to TRBD1. V shed 6 bases and J 3 bases; nucleotides not matched to a gene: 7. The length of the CDR3 is 13 residues. CDR1 is DFQATT and CDR2 is SNEGSKA in the germline V gene (reference sequence). The CDR3 DNA is TGCAGTGCACCGACAGGGGCCAACTACGAGCAGTACTTC. Its translation is CSAPTGANYEQYF.

At least ten counts were recorded for this clonotype. This chain uses TRBV19 with TRBJ2-3, with 9 bases lining up with TRBD1. The CDR3 has 16 residues. V gave up 5 bases and J gave up 0 bases; unmatched junction bases: 6. Looked up from germline, CDR1 is LNHDA and CDR2 is SQIVND (reference sequence). The CDR3 loop reads CASSPRDRASTDTQYF. The CDR3 DNA sequence: TGTGCCAGTAGTCCTAGGGACAGGGCAAGCACAGATACGCAGTATTTT.

This clonotype occurred many times. The gene calls are TRBV6-2 or TRBV6-3 and TRBJ2-2; no reliable D call. CDR1 is MNHEY and CDR2 is SVGEGT in the germline V gene. The CDR3 runs to 14 residues. V lost 5 bases and J 2 bases, leaving 9 bases between the germline ends. The DNA of the CDR3 is TGTGCCAGCAGTATCGACATTAACACCGGGGAGCTGTTTTTT. It is translated as CASSIDINTGELFF.

The V gene is TRBV13, the J gene TRBJ2-7; D remains ambiguous. V was pared by 5 bases and J by 7 bases, with 18 bases between. CDR3 length: 14 amino acids. From germline, CDR1 is PRHDT and CDR2 FYEKMQ (reference sequence). The CDR3 sequence: CASSTGLVFGEQYF. The CDR3 DNA sequence: TGTGCCAGCAGCACGGGCCTTGTATTCGGTGAGCAGTACTTC.